This section outlines one T cell receptor beta chain sequence together with its context. Its antigen is still unknown. The study sampled nominally healthy donors, though unrecorded immune exposures were likely. PCR primers comprised 60 Vbeta and 13 Jbeta primers. Some clones are missing from TCRdb's copy, which holds only in-frame ones; the method was immunoSEQ multiplex PCR. Here the sample table reports some 72,000 clones. The CDR3 contains 14 residues. The ends were cut back, 3 bases at V and 4 bases at J, with 10 bases in the middle. Looked up from germline, CDR1 is MNHNS and CDR2 is SASEGT. The entry originates in a study of cytomegalovirus exposure and HLA in healthy donors. Study-wide context: Of around 410 genotyped donors, 81% grouped in the Caucasian-associated ancestry cluster.

Study-wide points: The presence/absence work took it that sequencing depth was about the same across donors.

The chain uses TRBV6-1 and TRBJ1-3; weak D call: TRBD1 (5 bases). This receptor was obtained from a boy aged 5-17 years in good health and CMV-seronegative. The sample was PBMCs. Here the CDR3 reads CASSEQGSGNTIYF. CDR3 nucleotide sequence: TGTGCCAGCAGTGAGCAGGGATCAGGAAACACCATATATTTT.